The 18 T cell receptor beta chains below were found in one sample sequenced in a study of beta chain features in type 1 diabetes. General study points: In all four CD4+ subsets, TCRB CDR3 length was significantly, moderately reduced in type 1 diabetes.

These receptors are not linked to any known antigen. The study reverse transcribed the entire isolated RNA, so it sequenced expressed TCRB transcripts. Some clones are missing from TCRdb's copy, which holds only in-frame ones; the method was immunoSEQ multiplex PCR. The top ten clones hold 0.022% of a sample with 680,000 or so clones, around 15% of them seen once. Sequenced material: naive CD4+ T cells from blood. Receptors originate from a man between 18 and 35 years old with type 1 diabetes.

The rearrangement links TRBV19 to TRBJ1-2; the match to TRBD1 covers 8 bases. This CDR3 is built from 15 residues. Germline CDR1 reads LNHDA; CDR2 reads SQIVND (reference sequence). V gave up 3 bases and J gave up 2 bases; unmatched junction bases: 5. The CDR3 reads CASSISGTGNYGYTF. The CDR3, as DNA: TGTGCCAGTAGTATTTCGGGGACAGGCAACTATGGCTACACCTTC.

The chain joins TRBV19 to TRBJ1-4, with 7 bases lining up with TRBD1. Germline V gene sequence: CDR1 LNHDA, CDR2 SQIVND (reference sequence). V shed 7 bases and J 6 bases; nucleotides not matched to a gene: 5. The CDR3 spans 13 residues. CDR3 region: CASMRTGDEKLFF. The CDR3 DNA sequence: TGTGCCAGTATGAGGACAGGAGATGAAAAACTGTTTTTT.

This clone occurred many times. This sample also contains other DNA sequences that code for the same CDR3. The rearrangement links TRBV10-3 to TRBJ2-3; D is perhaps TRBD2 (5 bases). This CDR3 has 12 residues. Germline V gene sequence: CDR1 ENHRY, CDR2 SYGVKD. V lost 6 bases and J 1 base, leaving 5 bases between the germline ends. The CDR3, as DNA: TGTGCCATCAGCGGGGGCACAGATACGCAGTATTTT. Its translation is CAISGGTDTQYF.

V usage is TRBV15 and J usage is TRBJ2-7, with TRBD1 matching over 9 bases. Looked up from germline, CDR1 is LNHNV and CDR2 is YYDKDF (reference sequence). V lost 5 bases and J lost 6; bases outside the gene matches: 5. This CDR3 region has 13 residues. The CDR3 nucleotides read TGTGCCACCAGCCGGGACAGGGACTCCGAGCAGTACTTC. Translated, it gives CATSRDRDSEQYF.

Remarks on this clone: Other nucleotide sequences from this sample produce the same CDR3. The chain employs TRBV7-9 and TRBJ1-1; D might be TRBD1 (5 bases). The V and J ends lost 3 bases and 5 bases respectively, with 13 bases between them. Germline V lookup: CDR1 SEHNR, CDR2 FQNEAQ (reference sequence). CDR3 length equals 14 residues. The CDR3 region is CASSLGQGSTEAFF. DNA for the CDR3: TGTGCCAGCAGCTTGGGGCAGGGTTCAACTGAAGCTTTCTTT.

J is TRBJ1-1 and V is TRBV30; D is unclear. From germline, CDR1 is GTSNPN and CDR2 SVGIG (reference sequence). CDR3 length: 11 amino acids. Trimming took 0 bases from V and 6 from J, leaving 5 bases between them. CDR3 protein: CAWSVYSEAFF. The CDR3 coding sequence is TGTGCCTGGAGTGTATATTCTGAAGCTTTCTTT.

Written as DNA, the CDR3 is TGTGCCTGGAGGGCAGGGGTCGGTGGCTACACCTTC. Translating gives CAWRAGVGGYTF. The chain links TRBV30 to TRBJ1-2, with D possibly matching TRBD1 (6 bases). This CDR3 is built from 12 residues. The V end was cut by 3 bases, the J end by 7 bases, with 12 bases between. The germline V gene has CDR1 GTSNPN and CDR2 SVGIG (reference sequence).

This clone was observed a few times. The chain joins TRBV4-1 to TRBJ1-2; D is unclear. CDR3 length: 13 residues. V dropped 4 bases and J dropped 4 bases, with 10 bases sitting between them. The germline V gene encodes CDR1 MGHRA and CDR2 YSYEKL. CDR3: CASSPVGPYGYTF. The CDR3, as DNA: TGCGCCAGCAGCCCTGTCGGCCCCTATGGCTACACCTTC.

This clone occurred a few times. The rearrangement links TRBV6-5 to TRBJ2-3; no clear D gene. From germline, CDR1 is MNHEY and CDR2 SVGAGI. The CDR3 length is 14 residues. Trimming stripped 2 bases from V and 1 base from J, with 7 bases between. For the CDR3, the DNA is TGTGCCAGCAGTTACGCGACCCGCACAGATACGCAGTATTTT. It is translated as CASSYATRTDTQYF.

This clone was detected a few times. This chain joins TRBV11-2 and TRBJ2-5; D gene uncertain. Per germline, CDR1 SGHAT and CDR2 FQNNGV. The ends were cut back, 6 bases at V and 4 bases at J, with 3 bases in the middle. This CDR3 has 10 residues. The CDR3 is CASRGETQYF. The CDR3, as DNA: TGTGCCAGCAGAGGAGAGACCCAGTACTTC.

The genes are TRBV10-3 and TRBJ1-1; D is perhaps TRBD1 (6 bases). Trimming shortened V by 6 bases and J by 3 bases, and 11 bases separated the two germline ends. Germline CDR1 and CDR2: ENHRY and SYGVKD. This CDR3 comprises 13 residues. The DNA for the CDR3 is TGTGCCATCAGGACTAACAGGGACACTGAAGCTTTCTTT. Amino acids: CAIRTNRDTEAFF.

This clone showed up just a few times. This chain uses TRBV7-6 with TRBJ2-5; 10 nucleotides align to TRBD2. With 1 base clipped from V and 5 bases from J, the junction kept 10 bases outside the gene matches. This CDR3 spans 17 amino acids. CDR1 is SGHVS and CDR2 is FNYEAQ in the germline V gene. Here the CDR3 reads CASSLEPSGGLEETQYF. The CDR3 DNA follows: TGTGCCAGCAGCTTAGAGCCTAGCGGGGGTCTTGAGGAGACCCAGTACTTC.

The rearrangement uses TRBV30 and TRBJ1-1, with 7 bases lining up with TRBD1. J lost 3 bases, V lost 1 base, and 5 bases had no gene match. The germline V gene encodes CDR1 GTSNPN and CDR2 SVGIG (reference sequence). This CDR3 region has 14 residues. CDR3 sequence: CAWSGGQWDTEAFF. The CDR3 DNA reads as TGTGCCTGGAGTGGGGGACAGTGGGACACTGAAGCTTTCTTT.

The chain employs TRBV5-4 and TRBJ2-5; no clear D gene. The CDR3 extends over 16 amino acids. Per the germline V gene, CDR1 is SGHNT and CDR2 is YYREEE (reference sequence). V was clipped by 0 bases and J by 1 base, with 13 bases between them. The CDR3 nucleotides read TGTGCCAGCAGCTTGGTCCTCACCGGAACCCAAGAGACCCAGTACTTC. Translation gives CASSLVLTGTQETQYF. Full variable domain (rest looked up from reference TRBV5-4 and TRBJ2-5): ETGVTQSPTHLIKTRGQQVTLRCSSQSGHNTVSWYQQALGQGPQFIFQYYREEENGRGNFPPRFSGLQFPNYSSELNVNALELDDSALYLCASSLVLTGTQETQYFGPGTRLLVL.

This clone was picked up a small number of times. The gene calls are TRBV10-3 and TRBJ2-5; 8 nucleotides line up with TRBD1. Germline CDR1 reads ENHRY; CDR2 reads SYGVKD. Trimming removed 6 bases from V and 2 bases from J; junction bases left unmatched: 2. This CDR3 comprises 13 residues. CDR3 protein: CAIRRQGQETQYF. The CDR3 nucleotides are TGTGCCATCAGAAGACAGGGGCAAGAGACCCAGTACTTC.

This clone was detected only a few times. CDR3 DNA sequence: TGTGCCAGCAGCTTAGGCCGTTTGGGGAATCAGCCCCAGCATTTT. It translates to CASSLGRLGNQPQHF. The V and J genes are TRBV7-2 and TRBJ1-5, with no clear D. V was cut by 1 base and J by 4 bases, with 11 bases left in between. Germline lookup yields CDR1 SGHTA and CDR2 FQGNSA. CDR3 length: 15 residues.

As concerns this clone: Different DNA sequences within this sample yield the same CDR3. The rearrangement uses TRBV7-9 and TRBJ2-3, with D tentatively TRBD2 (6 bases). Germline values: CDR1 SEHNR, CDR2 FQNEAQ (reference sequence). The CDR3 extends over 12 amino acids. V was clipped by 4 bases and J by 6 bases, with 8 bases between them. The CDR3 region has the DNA TGTGCCAGCAGCTCAAGCGGGGATACGCAGTATTTT. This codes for CASSSSGDTQYF.

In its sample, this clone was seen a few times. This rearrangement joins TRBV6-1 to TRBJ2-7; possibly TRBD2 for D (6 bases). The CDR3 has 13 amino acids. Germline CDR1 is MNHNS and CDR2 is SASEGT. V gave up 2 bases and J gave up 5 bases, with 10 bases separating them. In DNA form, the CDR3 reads TGTGCCAGCAGTGAACAGGGAGGCGACGAGCAGTACTTC. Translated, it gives CASSEQGGDEQYF.